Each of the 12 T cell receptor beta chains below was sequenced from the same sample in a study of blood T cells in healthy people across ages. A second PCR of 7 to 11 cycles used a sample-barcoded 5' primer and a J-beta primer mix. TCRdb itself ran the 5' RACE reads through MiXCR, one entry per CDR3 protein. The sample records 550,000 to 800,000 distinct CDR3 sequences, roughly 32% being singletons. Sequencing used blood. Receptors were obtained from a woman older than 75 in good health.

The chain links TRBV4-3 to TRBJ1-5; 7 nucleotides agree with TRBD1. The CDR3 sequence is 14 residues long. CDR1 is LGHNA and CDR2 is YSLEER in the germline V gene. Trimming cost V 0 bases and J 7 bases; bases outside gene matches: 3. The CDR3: CASSQEGGRQPQHF. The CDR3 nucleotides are TGCGCCAGCAGCCAAGAAGGGGGCAGGCAGCCCCAGCATTTT.

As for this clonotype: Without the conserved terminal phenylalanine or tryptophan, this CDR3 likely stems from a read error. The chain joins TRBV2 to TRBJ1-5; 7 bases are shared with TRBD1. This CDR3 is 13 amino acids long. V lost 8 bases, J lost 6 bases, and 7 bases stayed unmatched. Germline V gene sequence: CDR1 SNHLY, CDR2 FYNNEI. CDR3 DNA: TGTGCCAGCGGGGAGGGGGCAATTCAGCCCCAGCATTTG. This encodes CASGEGAIQPQHL.

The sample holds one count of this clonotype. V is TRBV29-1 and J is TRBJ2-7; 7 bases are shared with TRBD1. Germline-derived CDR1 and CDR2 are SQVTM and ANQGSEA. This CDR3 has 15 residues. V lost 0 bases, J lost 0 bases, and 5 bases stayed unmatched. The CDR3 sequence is CSVEDRQGVSYEQYF. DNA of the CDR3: TGCAGCGTTGAAGATCGGCAGGGGGTCTCCTACGAGCAGTACTTC.

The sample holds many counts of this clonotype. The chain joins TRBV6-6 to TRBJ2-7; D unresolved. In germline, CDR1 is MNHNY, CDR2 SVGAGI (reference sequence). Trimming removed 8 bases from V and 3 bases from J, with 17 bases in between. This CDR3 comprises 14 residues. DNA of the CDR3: TGTGCCAGCTCCTTGACGGCAATTTACTACGAGCAGTACTTC. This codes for CASSLTAIYYEQYF.

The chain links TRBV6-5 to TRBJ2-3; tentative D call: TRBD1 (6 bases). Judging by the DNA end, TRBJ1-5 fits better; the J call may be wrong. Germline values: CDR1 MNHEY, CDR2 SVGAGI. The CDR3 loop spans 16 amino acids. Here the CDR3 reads CASSYPSGGARDTQHF. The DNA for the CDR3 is TGTGCCAGCAGTTACCCTTCGGGGGGGGCAAGGGATACGCAGCATTTT.

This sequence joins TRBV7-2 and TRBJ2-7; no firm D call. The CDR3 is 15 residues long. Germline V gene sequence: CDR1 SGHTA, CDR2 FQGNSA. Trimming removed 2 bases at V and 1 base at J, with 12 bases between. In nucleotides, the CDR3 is TGTGCCAGCAGCTTACTAGTGACAAATTCCTACGAGCAGTACTTC. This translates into CASSLLVTNSYEQYF.

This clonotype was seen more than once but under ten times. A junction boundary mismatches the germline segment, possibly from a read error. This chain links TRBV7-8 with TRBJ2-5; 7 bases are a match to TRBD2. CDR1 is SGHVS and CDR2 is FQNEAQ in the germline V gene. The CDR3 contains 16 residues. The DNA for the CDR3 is TGTGTCAGCAGCTTAGTTGTGGGGGGGATCCAAGAGACCCAGTACTTC. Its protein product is CVSSLVVGGIQETQYF.

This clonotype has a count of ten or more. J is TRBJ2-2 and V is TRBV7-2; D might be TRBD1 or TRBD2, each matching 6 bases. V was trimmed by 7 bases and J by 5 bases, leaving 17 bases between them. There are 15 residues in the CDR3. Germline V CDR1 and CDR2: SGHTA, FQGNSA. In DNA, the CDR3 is TGTGCCAGCACTGGGGGGTCGGGGGCTACCGGGGAGCTGTTTTTT. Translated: CASTGGSGATGELFF.

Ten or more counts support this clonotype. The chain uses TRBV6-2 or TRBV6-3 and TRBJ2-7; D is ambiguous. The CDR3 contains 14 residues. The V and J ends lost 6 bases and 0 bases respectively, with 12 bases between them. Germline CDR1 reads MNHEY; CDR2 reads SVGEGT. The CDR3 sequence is CASRVGSNSYEQYF. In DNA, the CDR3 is TGTGCCAGCAGAGTGGGTTCTAACTCCTACGAGCAGTACTTC.

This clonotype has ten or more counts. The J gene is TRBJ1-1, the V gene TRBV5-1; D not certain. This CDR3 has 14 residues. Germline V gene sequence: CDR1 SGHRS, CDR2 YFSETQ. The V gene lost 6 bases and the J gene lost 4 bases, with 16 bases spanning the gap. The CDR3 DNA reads TGCGCCAGCACATTTGACCTGGGCGGCACTGAAGCTTTCTTT. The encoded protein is CASTFDLGGTEAFF.

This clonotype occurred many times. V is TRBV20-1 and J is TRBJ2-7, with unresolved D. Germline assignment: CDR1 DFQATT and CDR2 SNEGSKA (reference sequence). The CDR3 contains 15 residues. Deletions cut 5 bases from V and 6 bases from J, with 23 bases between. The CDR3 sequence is CSAGQLGLGSVEQYF. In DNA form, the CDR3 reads TGCAGTGCTGGCCAGCTTGGATTGGGCAGCGTCGAGCAGTACTTC.

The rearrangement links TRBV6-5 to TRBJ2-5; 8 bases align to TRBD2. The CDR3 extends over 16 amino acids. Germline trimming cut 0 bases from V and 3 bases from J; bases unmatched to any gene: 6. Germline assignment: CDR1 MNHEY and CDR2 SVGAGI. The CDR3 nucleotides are TGTGCCAGCAGTTACTCTCCAGCGGGGGTGGAAGAGACCCAGTACTTC. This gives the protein CASSYSPAGVEETQYF.